The clone carrying this T cell receptor beta chain was recorded at least ten times. The data belong to a study of regulatory T cells in long-lasting Graves disease. The CDR3 consists of 15 residues. Germline V gene data show CDR1 as SGHTA and CDR2 as FQGTGA. Unmatched junction bases numbered 2, after V lost 5 bases and J lost 2 bases. Time point defined: newly diagnosed GD, antithyroid drugs for less than 3 months. RNA from PBMCs was the source of the TCR library. CDR3-region Arm-PCR and iRepertoire HTBI primers produced the TCR beta libraries. TCRdb reanalysed the multiplex PCR reads using MiXCR and keeps one entry per CDR3 protein. The sample contains about 620,000 distinct CDR3 sequences, around 17% of which appear only once. The data also belong to a second study, concerning T cells in Graves' hyperthyroidism and ophthalmopathy.

The origin of this receptor is a woman in her 30s with Graves disease. The V and J genes are TRBV7-3 and TRBJ2-1; 11 bases agree with TRBD2. This material consisted of peripheral blood mononuclear cells (PBMCs), taken at new diagnosis, from a patient treated with antithyroid drugs. In nucleotides, the CDR3 is TGTGCCAGCAGCCCGGGACTAGCGGCCTACAATGAGCAGTTCTTC. Translating gives CASSPGLAAYNEQFF.